This is a list of T cell receptor beta chains from one sample in a study of control samples from healthy donors and cancer patients. Method: immunoSEQ multiplex PCR; TCRdb's copy keeps in-frame clones and lacks some. The table records about 160,000 clones, roughly 89% of them present only once. Sample: blood. The source is a man aged 25 to 40 in good health. Both conserved end residues are part of each CDR3. The D gene is left open where the match is weak. For some rows the clone size is stated as once, few or many, or as a class when expanded; others skip it.

size: NA
J: TRBJ1-1
D: NA
V: TRBV5-1
CDR3: CASSFLLGNTEAFF
DNA: TGCGCCAGCAGCTTCTTACTGGGGAACACTGAAGCTTTCTTT

size: NA
J: TRBJ1-4
D: TRBD1
V: TRBV6-5
CDR3: CASSATDRGDEKLFF
DNA: TGTGCCAGCAGCGCCACGGACAGGGGCGATGAAAAACTGTTTTTT

size: NA
J: TRBJ1-2
D: NA
V: TRBV2
CDR3: CANSEGVLSSRSYTF
DNA: TGTGCCAACAGTGAAGGAGTACTCTCCTCACGGAGCTACACCTTC

size: NA
J: TRBJ1-1
D: NA
V: TRBV6-1
CDR3: CASSEVGGDNEAFF
DNA: TGTGCCAGCAGTGAAGTGGGGGGCGACAATGAAGCTTTCTTT

size: once
J: TRBJ1-5
D: NA
V: TRBV18
CDR3: CASSRGGVDNQPQHF
DNA: TGTGCCAGCTCCCGGGGGGGGGTCGACAATCAGCCCCAGCATTTT

size: NA
J: TRBJ2-7
D: NA
V: TRBV29-1
CDR3: CSVALLDEQYF
DNA: TGCAGCGTTGCCCTCTTGGACGAGCAGTACTTC

size: NA
J: TRBJ1-1
D: NA
V: TRBV1
CDR3: CTSSHSRRKNTEAFF
DNA: TGCACCAGCAGCCATTCCCGTCGGAAGAACACTGAAGCTTTCTTT

size: NA
J: TRBJ1-4
D: NA
V: TRBV7-8
CDR3: CASSPGEKLFF
DNA: TGTGCCAGCAGCCCCGGCGAAAAACTGTTTTTT

size: NA
J: TRBJ2-7
D: TRBD1
V: TRBV6-5
CDR3: CASSHDRGPYEQYF
DNA: TGTGCCAGCAGTCACGACAGGGGCCCCTACGAGCAGTACTTC

size: NA
J: TRBJ1-5
D: NA
V: TRBV7-9
CDR3: CASSSSTGNQPQHF
DNA: TGTGCCAGCAGCTCGTCGACAGGTAATCAGCCCCAGCATTTT

size: once
J: TRBJ2-2
D: TRBD2
V: TRBV25-1
CDR3: CASSSLAGGPVTGELFF
DNA: TGTGCCAGCAGCTCCTTGGCGGGAGGGCCTGTGACCGGGGAGCTGTTTTTT

size: NA
J: TRBJ2-7
D: NA
V: TRBV27
CDR3: CASSLGRAYEQYF
DNA: TGTGCCAGCAGTTTGGGCAGAGCCTACGAGCAGTACTTC

size: NA
J: TRBJ1-1
D: NA
V: TRBV25-1
CDR3: CASSSFGLNTEAFF
DNA: TGTGCCAGCAGTTCCTTTGGCCTTAACACTGAAGCTTTCTTT

size: NA
J: TRBJ1-2
D: NA
V: TRBV4-2
CDR3: CASSRTADRGEGGYTF
DNA: TGTGCCAGCAGCCGAACGGCGGATAGGGGGGAGGGCGGCTACACCTTC

size: NA
J: TRBJ2-5
D: NA
V: TRBV20-1
CDR3: CSARDRGTQYF
DNA: TGCAGTGCTAGAGACCGGGGGACCCAGTACTTC

size: NA
J: TRBJ2-6
D: NA
V: TRBV28
CDR3: CASSFRGVLSGANVLTF
DNA: TGTGCCAGCAGTTTTAGGGGGGTCTTGTCTGGGGCCAACGTCCTGACTTTC

size: NA
J: TRBJ2-1
D: NA
V: TRBV15
CDR3: CATSPADNEQFF
DNA: TGTGCCACAAGCCCAGCCGACAATGAGCAGTTCTTC

size: NA
J: TRBJ2-5
D: TRBD1
V: TRBV19
CDR3: CASSIGQGVATQYF
DNA: TGTGCCAGTAGTATCGGACAGGGGGTTGCGACCCAGTACTTC

size: NA
J: TRBJ2-3
D: NA
V: TRBV4-1
CDR3: CASSQVRLRGAADTQYF
DNA: TGCGCCAGCAGCCAAGTTCGCCTCAGGGGCGCCGCGGATACGCAGTATTTT

size: NA
J: TRBJ1-2
D: NA
V: TRBV7-9
CDR3: CASNGENSNYGYTF
DNA: TGTGCCAGCAATGGGGAGAACTCTAACTATGGCTACACCTTC

size: few
J: TRBJ2-7
D: TRBD2
V: TRBV4-2
CDR3: CASSPEGGTDYEQYF
DNA: TGTGCCAGCAGCCCAGAGGGAGGGACGGACTACGAGCAGTACTTC

size: NA
J: TRBJ2-7
D: NA
V: TRBV27
CDR3: CASSLLSGPPQQYF
DNA: TGTGCCAGCAGTTTATTGTCGGGACCTCCTCAGCAGTACTTC

size: NA
J: TRBJ1-1
D: NA
V: TRBV7-9
CDR3: CASSLQGDLNTEAFF
DNA: TGTGCCAGCAGCTTGCAAGGAGACTTGAACACTGAAGCTTTCTTT

size: NA
J: TRBJ1-2
D: NA
V: TRBV12-3/TRBV12-4
CDR3: CASRTRGGYTF
DNA: TGTGCCAGCAGAACCCGAGGTGGCTACACCTTC

size: NA
J: TRBJ2-3
D: TRBD2
V: TRBV9
CDR3: CASSTNSGGLSTDTQYF
DNA: TGTGCCAGCAGTACCAATAGCGGGGGGCTCAGCACAGATACGCAGTATTTT

size: NA
J: TRBJ2-7
D: NA
V: TRBV2
CDR3: CASSEEGGGRSEQYF
DNA: TGTGCCAGCAGTGAAGAGGGTGGAGGGAGGTCCGAGCAGTACTTC

size: NA
J: TRBJ2-1
D: TRBD2
V: TRBV3-1/TRBV3-2
CDR3: CASSTTEDSTSGKGNEQFF
DNA: TGTGCCAGCAGCACGACCGAGGACAGTACTAGCGGGAAGGGGAATGAGCAGTTCTTC

size: NA
J: TRBJ1-3
D: NA
V: TRBV4-1
CDR3: CASSQGGRPTDTIYF
DNA: TGCGCCAGCAGCCAAGGAGGCAGGCCTACGGACACCATATATTTT

size: NA
J: TRBJ1-5
D: NA
V: TRBV6-1
CDR3: CASSEAQVGRWQPQHF
DNA: TGTGCCAGCAGTGAAGCGCAAGTAGGGAGATGGCAGCCCCAGCATTTT

size: NA
J: TRBJ2-3
D: NA
V: TRBV7-7
CDR3: CASSLLAGGDTDTQYF
DNA: TGTGCCAGCAGCTTATTGGCTGGCGGGGACACAGATACGCAGTATTTT

size: once
J: TRBJ2-4
D: TRBD2
V: TRBV2
CDR3: CAGGGHDIQYF
DNA: TGTGCCGGCGGGGGGCATGATATTCAGTACTTC

size: NA
J: TRBJ2-1
D: TRBD1
V: TRBV6-5
CDR3: CASSDTGAAYNEQFF
DNA: TGTGCCAGTTCCGATACAGGGGCGGCCTACAATGAGCAGTTCTTC